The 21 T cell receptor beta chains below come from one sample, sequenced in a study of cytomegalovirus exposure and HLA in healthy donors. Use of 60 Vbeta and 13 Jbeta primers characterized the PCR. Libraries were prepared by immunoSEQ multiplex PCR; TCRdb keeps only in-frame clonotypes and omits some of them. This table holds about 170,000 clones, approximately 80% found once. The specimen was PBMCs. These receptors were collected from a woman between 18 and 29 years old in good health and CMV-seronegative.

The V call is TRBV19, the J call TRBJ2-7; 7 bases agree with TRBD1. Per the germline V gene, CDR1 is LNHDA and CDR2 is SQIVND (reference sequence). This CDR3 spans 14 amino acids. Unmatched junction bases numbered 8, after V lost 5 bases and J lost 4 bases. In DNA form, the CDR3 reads TGTGCCAGTAGTGAACAGGGGAATTATTACGAGCAGTACTTC. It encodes CASSEQGNYYEQYF.

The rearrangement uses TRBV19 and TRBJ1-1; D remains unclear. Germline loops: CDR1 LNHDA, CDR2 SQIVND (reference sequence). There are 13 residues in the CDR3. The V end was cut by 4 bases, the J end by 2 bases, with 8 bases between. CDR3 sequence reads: CASSNIKNTEAFF. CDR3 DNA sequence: TGTGCCAGTAGTAATATAAAAAACACTGAAGCTTTCTTT. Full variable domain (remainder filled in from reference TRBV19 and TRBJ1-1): DGGITQSPKYLFRKEGQNVTLSCEQNLNHDAMYWYRQDPGQGLRLIYYSQIVNDFQKGDIAEGYSVSREKKESFPLTVTSAQKNPTAFYLCASSNIKNTEAFFGQGTRLTVV.

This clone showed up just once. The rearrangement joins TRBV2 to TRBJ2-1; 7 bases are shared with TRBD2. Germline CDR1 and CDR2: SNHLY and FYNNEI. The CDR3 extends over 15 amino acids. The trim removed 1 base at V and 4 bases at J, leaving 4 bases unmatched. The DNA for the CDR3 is TGTGCCAGCAGTGAAGGGCGGGAGCGGTACAATGAGCAGTTCTTC. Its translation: CASSEGRERYNEQFF.

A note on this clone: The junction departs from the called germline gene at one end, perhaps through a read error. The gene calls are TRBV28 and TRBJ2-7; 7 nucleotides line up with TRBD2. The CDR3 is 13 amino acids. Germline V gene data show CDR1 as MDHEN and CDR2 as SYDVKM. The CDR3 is CSISSGKRYEQYF. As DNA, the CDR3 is TGCAGTATTTCCAGCGGGAAAAGATACGAGCAGTACTTC.

DNA for the CDR3: TGCGCCAGCAGCTTGGGACTACTCAGAGACAATGAGCAGTTCTTC. It translates to CASSLGLLRDNEQFF. This rearrangement joins TRBV5-1 to TRBJ2-1; D possibly corresponds to TRBD2 (5 bases). The CDR3 loop spans 15 amino acids. With 0 bases removed from V and 5 bases from J, the gap between germline ends came to 12 bases. Germline V gene data show CDR1 as SGHRS and CDR2 as YFSETQ.

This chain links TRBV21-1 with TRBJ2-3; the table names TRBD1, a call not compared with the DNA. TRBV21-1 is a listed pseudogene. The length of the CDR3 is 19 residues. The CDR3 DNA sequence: TGTGCCAGCAGCAATCGAGACATCCCCGTGACGTCTGGCACAGATACGCAGTATTTT. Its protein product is CASSNRDIPVTSGTDTQYF.

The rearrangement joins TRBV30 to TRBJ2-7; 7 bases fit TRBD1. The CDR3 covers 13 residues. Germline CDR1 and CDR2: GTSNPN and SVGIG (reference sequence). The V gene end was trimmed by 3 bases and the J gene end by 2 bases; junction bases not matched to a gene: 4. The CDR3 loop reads CAWRTGKTYEQYF. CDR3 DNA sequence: TGTGCCTGGAGGACAGGGAAGACCTACGAGCAGTACTTC.

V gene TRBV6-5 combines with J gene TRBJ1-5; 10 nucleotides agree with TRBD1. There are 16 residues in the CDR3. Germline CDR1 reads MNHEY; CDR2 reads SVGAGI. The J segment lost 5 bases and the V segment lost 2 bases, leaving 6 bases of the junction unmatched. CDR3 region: CASSYPDRGQHQPQHF. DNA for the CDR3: TGTGCCAGCAGTTACCCTGACAGGGGGCAGCATCAGCCCCAGCATTTT.

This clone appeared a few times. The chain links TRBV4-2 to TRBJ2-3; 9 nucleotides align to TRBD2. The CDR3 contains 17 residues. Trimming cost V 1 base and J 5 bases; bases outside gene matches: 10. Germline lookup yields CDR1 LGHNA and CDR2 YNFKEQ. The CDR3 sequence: CASSQVLAGGPGDTQYF. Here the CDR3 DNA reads TGTGCCAGCAGCCAAGTCCTTGCGGGAGGGCCGGGAGATACGCAGTATTTT.

This chain's CDR3 is CASFRGAGDNEQFF. CDR3 coding DNA: TGTGCCAGCTTCCGGGGGGCAGGGGACAATGAGCAGTTCTTC. The chain has TRBV5-4 and TRBJ2-1; D might be TRBD2 (7 bases). Germline values: CDR1 SGHNT, CDR2 YYREEE (reference sequence). This CDR3 has 14 residues. V was trimmed by 7 bases and J by 5 bases, leaving 16 bases between them.

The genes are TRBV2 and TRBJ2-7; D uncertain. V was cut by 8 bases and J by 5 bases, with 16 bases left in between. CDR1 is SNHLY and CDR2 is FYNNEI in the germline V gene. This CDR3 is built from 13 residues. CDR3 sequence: CASSIRGDNEQYF. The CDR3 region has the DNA TGTGCCAGCTCGATCAGAGGAGATAACGAGCAGTACTTC.

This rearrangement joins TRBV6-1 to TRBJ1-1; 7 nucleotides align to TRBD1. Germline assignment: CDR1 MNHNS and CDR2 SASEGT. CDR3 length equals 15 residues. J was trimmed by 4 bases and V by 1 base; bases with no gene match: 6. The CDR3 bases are TGTGCCAGCAGTGAAGGACAGGGTAGGGGCACTGAAGCTTTCTTT. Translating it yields CASSEGQGRGTEAFF.

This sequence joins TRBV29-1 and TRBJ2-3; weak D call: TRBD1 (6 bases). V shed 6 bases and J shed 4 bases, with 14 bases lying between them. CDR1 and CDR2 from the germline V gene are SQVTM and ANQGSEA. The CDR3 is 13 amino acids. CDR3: CSVRGEGPDTQYF. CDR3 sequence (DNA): TGCAGCGTCAGGGGAGAAGGCCCAGATACGCAGTATTTT.

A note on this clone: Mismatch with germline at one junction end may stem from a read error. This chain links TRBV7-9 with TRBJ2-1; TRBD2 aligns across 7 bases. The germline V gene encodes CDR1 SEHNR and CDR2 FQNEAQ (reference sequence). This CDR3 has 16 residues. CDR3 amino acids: CSSSPMAGVSYNEQFF. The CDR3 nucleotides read TGTTCCAGCAGCCCCATGGCGGGAGTCTCCTACAATGAGCAGTTCTTC.

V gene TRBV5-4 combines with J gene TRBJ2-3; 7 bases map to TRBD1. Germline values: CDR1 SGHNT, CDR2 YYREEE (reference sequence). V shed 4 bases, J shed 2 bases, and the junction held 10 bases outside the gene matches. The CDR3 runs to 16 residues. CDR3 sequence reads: CASSIQRQGLTDTQYF. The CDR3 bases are TGTGCCAGCAGCATACAGAGACAGGGTCTCACAGATACGCAGTATTTT.

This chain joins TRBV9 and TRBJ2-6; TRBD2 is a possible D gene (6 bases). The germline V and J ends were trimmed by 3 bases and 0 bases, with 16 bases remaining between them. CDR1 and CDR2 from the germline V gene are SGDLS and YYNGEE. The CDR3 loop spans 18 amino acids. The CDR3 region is CASSGRLTRGSGANVLTF. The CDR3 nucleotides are TGTGCCAGCAGCGGACGACTGACTAGGGGCTCTGGGGCCAACGTCCTGACTTTC.

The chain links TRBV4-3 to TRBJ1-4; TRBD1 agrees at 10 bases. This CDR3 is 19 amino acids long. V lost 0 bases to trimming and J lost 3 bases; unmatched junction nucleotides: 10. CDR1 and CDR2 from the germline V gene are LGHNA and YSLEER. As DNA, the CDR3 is TGCGCCAGCAGCCAAGAACTCCCCGGGACAGGGGCGTCTAATGAAAAACTGTTTTTT. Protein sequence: CASSQELPGTGASNEKLFF.

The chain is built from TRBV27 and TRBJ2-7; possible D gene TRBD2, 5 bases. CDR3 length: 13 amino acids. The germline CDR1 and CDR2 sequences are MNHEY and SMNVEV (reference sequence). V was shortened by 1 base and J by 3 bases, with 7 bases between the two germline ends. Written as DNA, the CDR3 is TGTGCCAGCAGTTTATTTGGGAGCTACGAGCAGTACTTC. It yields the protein CASSLFGSYEQYF.

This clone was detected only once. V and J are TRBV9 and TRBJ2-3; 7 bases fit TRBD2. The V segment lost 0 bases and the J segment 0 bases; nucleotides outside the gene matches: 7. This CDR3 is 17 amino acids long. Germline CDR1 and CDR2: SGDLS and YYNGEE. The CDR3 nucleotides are TGTGCCAGCAGCGTAGATATCGGGAGGTATAGCACAGATACGCAGTATTTT. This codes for CASSVDIGRYSTDTQYF. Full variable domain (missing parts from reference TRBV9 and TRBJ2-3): DSGVTQTPKHLITATGQRVTLRCSPRSGDLSVYWYQQSLDQGLQFLIQYYNGEERAKGNILERFSAQQFPDLHSELNLSSLELGDSALYFCASSVDIGRYSTDTQYFGPGTRLTVL.

CDR3 nucleotide sequence: TGCGCCAGCAGCGCCGGGACTAGCGGGGAAAGGGAGCAGTACTTC. It translates to CASSAGTSGEREQYF. V gene TRBV5-1 combines with J gene TRBJ2-5; 13 nucleotides match TRBD2. CDR3 length: 15 amino acids. V gave up 4 bases and J gave up 11 bases; unmatched junction bases: 11. Germline CDR1 SGHRS, CDR2 YFSETQ.

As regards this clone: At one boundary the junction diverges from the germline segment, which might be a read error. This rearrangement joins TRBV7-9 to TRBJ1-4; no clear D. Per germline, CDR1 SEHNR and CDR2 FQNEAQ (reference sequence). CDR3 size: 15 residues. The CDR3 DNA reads TGTTCCAGCAGCTTAGGAACGGCAACTAATGAAAAACTGTTTTTT. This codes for CSSSLGTATNEKLFF.